Below are 5 T cell receptor beta chains sequenced from a single sample in a study of blood T cell repertoires in COVID-19. Profiling relied on immunoSEQ multiplex PCR, and the TCRdb table lists in-frame clones only, not all of them. The profile shows roughly 120,000 clones, around 80% of them singletons. The material sequenced was peripheral blood. The receptors stem from a woman aged 55-69 years with acute or convalescent COVID-19.

This chain joins TRBV5-8 and TRBJ1-3; D uncertain. Trimming shortened V by 4 bases and J by 3 bases, and 8 bases separated the two germline ends. The germline CDR1 and CDR2 sequences are SGHTS and YDEGEE. The CDR3 consists of 13 residues. The CDR3: CASSPFGGNTIYF. DNA for the CDR3: TGTGCCAGCAGCCCGTTCGGTGGAAACACCATATATTTT.

In this sample, this clone turned up a few times. The rearrangement links TRBV6-6 to TRBJ1-1; possibly TRBD1 for D (6 bases). V lost 0 bases and J lost 10, with 12 bases in between. Germline V gene lookup returns CDR1 MNHNY and CDR2 SVGAGI (reference sequence). The CDR3 totals 13 residues. The CDR3 is CASSYSTGPPAFF. CDR3 DNA sequence: TGTGCCAGCAGTTACTCGACAGGTCCCCCAGCTTTCTTT.

V gene TRBV24-1 combines with J gene TRBJ1-2; D gene unclear. V was clipped by 3 bases and J by 0 bases, with 7 bases between them. Germline assignment: CDR1 KGHDR and CDR2 SFDVKD. The CDR3 runs 14 residues. The CDR3 coding sequence is TGTGCCACCAGTGATCATAGAGCTAACTATGGCTACACCTTC. Translated: CATSDHRANYGYTF.

CDR3 DNA sequence: TGTGCCAGCAGCCAAGAGGGACAGCGTGCAGCCTACGAGCAGTACTTC. Amino acids: CASSQEGQRAAYEQYF. The chain uses TRBV4-2 and TRBJ2-7, with 7 bases fitting TRBD1. The germline V gene has CDR1 LGHNA and CDR2 YNFKEQ. The J segment lost 2 bases and the V segment lost 0 bases, leaving 7 bases of the junction unmatched. There are 16 residues in the CDR3.

The chain combines TRBV12-3 or TRBV12-4 with TRBJ1-1; possible D gene TRBD1, 6 bases. The V end lost 7 bases, the J end lost 10 bases, and 19 bases lay between the germline ends. The CDR3 contains 13 residues. CDR3 bases: TGTGCCAGCATCGCCCCCGGGACACTACGAGCTTTCTTT. Protein: CASIAPGTLRAFF.